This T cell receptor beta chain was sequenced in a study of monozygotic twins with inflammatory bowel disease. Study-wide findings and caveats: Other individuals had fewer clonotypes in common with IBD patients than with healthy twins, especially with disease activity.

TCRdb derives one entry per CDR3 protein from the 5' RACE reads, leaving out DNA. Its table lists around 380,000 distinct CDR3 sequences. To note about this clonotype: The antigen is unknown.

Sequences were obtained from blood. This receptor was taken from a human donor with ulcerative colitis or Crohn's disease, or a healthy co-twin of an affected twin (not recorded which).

CDR3 sequence: CASSLTGNSYEQYF. This rearrangement joins TRBV5-8 to TRBJ2-7. The length of the CDR3 is 14 residues. CDR1 and CDR2 (germline): SGHTS, YDEGEE.